The present entry profiles one T cell receptor (beta chain) with its context. The source of the sample is a study of blood T cell repertoires in COVID-19. Study in general: Acute and convalescent COVID-19 specimens originated in the United States, Italy and Spain.

Sequencing was performed with immunoSEQ multiplex PCR; in TCRdb, only in-frame clones are kept and a portion is missing. The sample records 150,000 to 200,000 clones, about 89% being singletons. The TCR originated in a man in his 70s with acute or convalescent COVID-19. Sequences were obtained from peripheral blood.

CDR3 sequence (DNA): TGTGCCAGCAGCGTAGGAGGGGGGGGTTTGGGAGAGACCCAGTACTTC. This encodes CASSVGGGGLGETQYF. V is TRBV9 and J is TRBJ2-5; weak D call: TRBD2 (7 bases). The CDR3 sequence is 16 residues long. Germline loops: CDR1 SGDLS, CDR2 YYNGEE. V gave up 0 bases and J gave up 4 bases, with 16 bases separating them.